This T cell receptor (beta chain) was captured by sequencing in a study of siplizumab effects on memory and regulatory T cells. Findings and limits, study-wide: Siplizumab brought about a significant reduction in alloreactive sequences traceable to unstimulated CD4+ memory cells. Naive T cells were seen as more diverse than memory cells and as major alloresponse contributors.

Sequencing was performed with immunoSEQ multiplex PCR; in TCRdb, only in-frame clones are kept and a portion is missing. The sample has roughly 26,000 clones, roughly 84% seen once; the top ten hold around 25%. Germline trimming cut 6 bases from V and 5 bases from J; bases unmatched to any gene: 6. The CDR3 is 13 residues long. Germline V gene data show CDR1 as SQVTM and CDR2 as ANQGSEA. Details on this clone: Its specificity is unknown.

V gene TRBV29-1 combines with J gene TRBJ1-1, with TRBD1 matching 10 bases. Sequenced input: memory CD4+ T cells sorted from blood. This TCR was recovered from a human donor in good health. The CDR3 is CSVGTGAWTEAFF. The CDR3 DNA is TGCAGCGTCGGGACAGGGGCTTGGACTGAAGCTTTCTTT.